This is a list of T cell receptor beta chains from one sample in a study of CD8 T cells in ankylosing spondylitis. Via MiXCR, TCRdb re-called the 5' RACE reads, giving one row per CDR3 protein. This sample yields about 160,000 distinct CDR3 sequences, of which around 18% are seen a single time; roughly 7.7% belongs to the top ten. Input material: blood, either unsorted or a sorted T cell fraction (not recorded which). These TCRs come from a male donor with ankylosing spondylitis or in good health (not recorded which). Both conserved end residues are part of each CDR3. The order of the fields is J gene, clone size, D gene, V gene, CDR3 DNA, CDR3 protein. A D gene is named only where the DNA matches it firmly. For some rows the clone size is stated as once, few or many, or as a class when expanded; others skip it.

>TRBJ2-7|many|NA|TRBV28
TGTGCCAGCAGTTTCGCCGGCCGCGGGACCTACGAGCAGTACTTC
CASSFAGRGTYEQYF
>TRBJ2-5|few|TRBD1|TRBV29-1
TGCAGCGGCGGGACAGGGACGCAAGAGACCCAGTACTTC
CSGGTGTQETQYF
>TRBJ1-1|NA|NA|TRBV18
TGTGCCAGCTCACGGGAGCAGGGAGGGGTTGGGAACACTGAAGCTTTCTTT
CASSREQGGVGNTEAFF
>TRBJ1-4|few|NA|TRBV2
TGTGCCAGCAGGGGGGACACCGATGAAAAACTGTTTTTT
CASRGDTDEKLFF
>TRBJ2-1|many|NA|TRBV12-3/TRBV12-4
TGTGCCAGCAGTTTACTGGGGGCTTCCTACAATGAGCAGTTCTTC
CASSLLGASYNEQFF
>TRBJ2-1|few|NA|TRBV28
TGTGCCAGCAGCCCCTTGCAGCGGGTCTCCTACAATGAGCAGTTCTTC
CASSPLQRVSYNEQFF
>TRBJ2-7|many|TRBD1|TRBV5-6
TGTGCCAGCAGCCGAGGACAGGGGGACGAGCAGTACTTC
CASSRGQGDEQYF
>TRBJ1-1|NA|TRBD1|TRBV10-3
TGTGCCATCAGTAAAGGACAGGGGGGGAACACTGAAGCTTTCTTT
CAISKGQGGNTEAFF
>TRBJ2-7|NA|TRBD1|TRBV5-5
TGTGCCAGCAGCTCCGCCGGGACAGCCCTAGTCGAGCAGTACTTC
CASSSAGTALVEQYF
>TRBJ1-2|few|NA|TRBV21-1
TGTGCCATCGCTTCCTCTCACAGGGGGCGAAAGGGCTACACCTTC
CAIASSHRGRKGYTF
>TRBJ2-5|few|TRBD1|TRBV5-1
TGCGCCAGCAGCTCGACCGGGACAGGGTTGGAGACCCAGTACTTC
CASSSTGTGLETQYF
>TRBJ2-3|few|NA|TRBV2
TGTGCAGGCGGGAGCACAGATACGCAGTATTTT
CAGGSTDTQYF
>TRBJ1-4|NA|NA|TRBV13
TGTGCCAGCACCCTCAGGGCCGTTAATGAAAAACTGTTTTTT
CASTLRAVNEKLFF
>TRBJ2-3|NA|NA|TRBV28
TGTGCCAGCAGTTATGGGGGGGCGGGAATCGGAGATACGCAGTATTTT
CASSYGGAGIGDTQYF
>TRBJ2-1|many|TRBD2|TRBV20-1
TGCAGTGCTAGAGATTCAGCGGGAGTTGGTGAGCAGTTCTTC
CSARDSAGVGEQFF
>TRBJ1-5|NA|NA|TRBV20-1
TGCAGTGCTAGAGATTTCGGGACAAGCAATCAGCCCCAGCATTTT
CSARDFGTSNQPQHF
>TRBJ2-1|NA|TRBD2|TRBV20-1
TGCAGTGCTAGAGAGACAGCGGGATGGGACAATGAGCAGTTCTTC
CSARETAGWDNEQFF
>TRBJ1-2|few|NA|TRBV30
TGTGCCTGGAGAACCGACAGGCTCTATGGCTACACCTTC
CAWRTDRLYGYTF
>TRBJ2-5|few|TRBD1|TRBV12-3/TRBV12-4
TGTGCCAGCAGTTTCCTGGAGGGACAGGGTAGAGAGACCCAGTACTTC
CASSFLEGQGRETQYF
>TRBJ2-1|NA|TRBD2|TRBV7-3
TGTGCCAGCAGCCCTTCGGTACTAGCGGGAGTGGGCTCCTACAATGAGCAGTTCTTC
CASSPSVLAGVGSYNEQFF
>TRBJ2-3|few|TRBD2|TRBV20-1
TGCAGTGCTAGAGATCAGTACCCTAGCGGGGGTACGCAGTATTTT
CSARDQYPSGGTQYF
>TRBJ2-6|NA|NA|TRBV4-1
TGCGCCAGCAGCCAAGTCAAGACAGCGCCGTGGGGGGCCAACGTCCTGACTTTC
CASSQVKTAPWGANVLTF
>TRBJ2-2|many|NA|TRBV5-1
TGCGCCAGCAGCTATTTGGGACCGACTTCCGGGGAGCTGTTTTTT
CASSYLGPTSGELFF
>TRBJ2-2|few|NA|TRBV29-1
TGCAGCGTTAGGGTTCAGGGCAGTACCCCCGGGGAGCTGTTTTTT
CSVRVQGSTPGELFF
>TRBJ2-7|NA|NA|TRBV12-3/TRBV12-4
TGTGCCAGCAGTTGGGCCGGAAGCAACGAGCAGTACTTC
CASSWAGSNEQYF
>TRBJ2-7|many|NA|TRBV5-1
TGCGCCAGCAGCTTTTCGGGCGACTTGGAGAACGAGCAGTACTTC
CASSFSGDLENEQYF
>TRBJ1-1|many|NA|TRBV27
TGTGCCAGCAGTTTTGGACACGACACTGAAGCTTTCTTT
CASSFGHDTEAFF
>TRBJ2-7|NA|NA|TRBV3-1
TGTGCCAGCAGCCAAGGCCTAGCGAACTACGAGCAGTACTTC
CASSQGLANYEQYF
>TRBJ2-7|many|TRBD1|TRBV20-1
TGCAGTGCTAGTCTTGAGGGGGCTGTATCCTACGAGCAGTACTTC
CSASLEGAVSYEQYF
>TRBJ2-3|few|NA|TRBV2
TGTGCCAGCCGAGGGACGGATACGCAGTATTTT
CASRGTDTQYF
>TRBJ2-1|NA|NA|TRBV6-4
TGTGCCACCCCCCAGGGGATAGCGAAAGACAATGAGCAGTTCTTC
CATPQGIAKDNEQFF
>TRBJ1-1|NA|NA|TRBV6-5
TGTGCCAGCACCTCCTCGAGGGGGAGCACTGAAGCTTTCTTT
CASTSSRGSTEAFF
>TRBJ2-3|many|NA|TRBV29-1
TGCAGCGTTCACCGAGACACAGATACGCAGTATTTT
CSVHRDTDTQYF
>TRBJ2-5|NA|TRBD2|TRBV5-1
TGCGCCAGCAGCGGACTAGCGGAGCAAGAGACCCAGTACTTC
CASSGLAEQETQYF
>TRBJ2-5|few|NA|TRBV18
TGTGCCAGCTCACCACTGGAGCAAGAGACCCAGTACTTC
CASSPLEQETQYF
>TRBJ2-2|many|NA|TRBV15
TGTGCCACCAGCTCGGAGGTCGGGGAGCTGTTTTTT
CATSSEVGELFF
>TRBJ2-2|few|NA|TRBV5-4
TGTGCCAGCAGCTCGCTAGCCGGGACCTCAGGTCCGGGCACCGGGGAGCTGTTTTTT
CASSSLAGTSGPGTGELFF
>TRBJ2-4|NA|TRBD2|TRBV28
TGTGCCAGCAGTTTCGGATATAGCGGGAATTACTTAGCCAAAAACATTCAGTACTTC
CASSFGYSGNYLAKNIQYF
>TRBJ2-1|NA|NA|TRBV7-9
TGTGCCAGCAGCTTAGGATCCGGGTTCTACAATGAGCAGTTCTTC
CASSLGSGFYNEQFF
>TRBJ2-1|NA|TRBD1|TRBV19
TGTGCCAGTAGTAGGGGACAGTTGGCTGAGCAGTTCTTC
CASSRGQLAEQFF
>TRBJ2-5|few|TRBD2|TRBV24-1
TGTGCCACCAGTGATGCTACTAGCGGGAGGGCCTCGGGGCTCACCAGAGAGACCCAGTACTTC
CATSDATSGRASGLTRETQYF
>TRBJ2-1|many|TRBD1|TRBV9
TGTGCCAGCAGCGTAGGACAGGGGGGAAATGAGCAGTTCTTC
CASSVGQGGNEQFF
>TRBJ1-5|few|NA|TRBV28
TGTGCCAGCAGTCCAATAGGAAACGGGGCCGCCTATAGCAATCAGCCCCAGCATTTT
CASSPIGNGAAYSNQPQHF
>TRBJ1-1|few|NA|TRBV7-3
TGTGCCAGCAGCCCCCAACAGGAATCGGGCACTGAAGCTTTCTTT
CASSPQQESGTEAFF
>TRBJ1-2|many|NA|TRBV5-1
TGCGCCAGCAGCCCGGAAAGGGTAACGGGCTACACCTTC
CASSPERVTGYTF
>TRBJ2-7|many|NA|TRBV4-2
TGTGCCAGCAGCCAAGCACGCCGGACCATGAGCTCCTACGAGCAGTACTTC
CASSQARRTMSSYEQYF
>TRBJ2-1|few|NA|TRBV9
TGTGCCAGCACCCCGGGACTCGCGAGGTCTGAGCAGTTCTTC
CASTPGLARSEQFF
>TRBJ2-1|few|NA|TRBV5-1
TGCGCCAGCAGCTTGGACCCCTCAGGGTACAATGAGCAGTTCTTC
CASSLDPSGYNEQFF
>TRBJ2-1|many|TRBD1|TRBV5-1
TGCGCCAGCGGGACAGGAGCCTACAATGAGCAGTTCTTC
CASGTGAYNEQFF
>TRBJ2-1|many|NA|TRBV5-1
TGCGCCAGCAGCGGGGCTGATGAGCAGTTCTTC
CASSGADEQFF
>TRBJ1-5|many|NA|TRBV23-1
TGCGCCAGCAGTCAATGGGGGGTTCGAGTATCCAGCAATCAGCCCCAGCATTTT
CASSQWGVRVSSNQPQHF
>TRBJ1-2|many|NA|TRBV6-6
TGTGCCAGCAGTTACGAGTACTATGGCTACACCTTC
CASSYEYYGYTF
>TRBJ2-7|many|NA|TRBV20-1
TGCAGTGCTAGAGTGCCTAGCCTGAACGAGCAGTACTTC
CSARVPSLNEQYF
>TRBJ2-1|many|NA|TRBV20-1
TGCAGTGCTAGAGAAACAGGGACAGCTGGGACTTGGGGATACAATGAGCAGTTCTTC
CSARETGTAGTWGYNEQFF
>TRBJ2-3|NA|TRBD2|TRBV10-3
TGTGCCATCAGCACAACTAGCGGGAGTGCAGATACGCAGTATTTT
CAISTTSGSADTQYF
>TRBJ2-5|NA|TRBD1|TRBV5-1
TGCGCCAGCAGCCGCAACACAGGGGACAGCCAAGAGACCCAGTACTTC
CASSRNTGDSQETQYF
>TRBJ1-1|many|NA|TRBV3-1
TGTGCCAGCAGCCCAAGATCGGGGGGGCGAAGGGCTTTCTTT
CASSPRSGGRRAFF
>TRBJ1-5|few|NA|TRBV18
TGTGCCAGCTCACCACGGAATAATGAGCCCCAGCATTTT
CASSPRNNEPQHF